The entry below describes one T cell receptor beta chain. Its antigen has not been determined. The record has no base qualities; no much larger clone is one base away. The data derive from a study of OX40 agonist ivuxolimab in advanced cancers. A note on the overall study: The costimulatory receptor OX40 (CD134) was targeted by ivuxolimab, a fully human IgG2 agonistic monoclonal antibody. In the dose-escalation cohort, around four fifths of patients were male, and the mean age was around 60 years, with a range of 23 to 79. Three dose-escalation patients achieved partial responses, one with hepatocellular carcinoma and two with cutaneous melanoma. Prior anti-PD-1, anti-PD-L1 or anti-CTLA-4 therapy was permitted, and checkpoint inhibitors had been received by around 40% of dose-escalation patients. Of the roughly 51 patients in dose escalation, 19 had hepatocellular carcinoma, around 15 had melanoma, 9 had renal cell carcinoma and 9 had head and neck cancer. The paper covers the monotherapy dose-escalation part of the phase I ivuxolimab trial, which included N of about 56 patients. Intravenous ivuxolimab was administered to patients every 2 weeks at six dose levels: 0.01, 0.1, 0.3, 1.5, 3 and 10 mg/kg. The point of sequencing TCRbeta in the periphery was to test whether ivuxolimab changed TCR sequence diversity and drove clonal T-cell expansion. What the study reported, not specific to this receptor: Low levels of normalized T-cell clonal expansion were also shown by some nonresponding patients. Which antigens the clonally expanded peripheral T cells were specific for was not determined. In partial responders in the 0.1-3.0 mg/kg groups, normalized peripheral clonal expansion was found to be among the lowest, especially among CD8+ T cells. At doses of 0.1 to 3.0 mg/kg, clonal expansion of both CD4+ and CD8+ blood T cells was observed from baseline to week 6. After ivuxolimab, expanded clones were on average more numerous among CD8+ T cells than among CD4+ T cells.

Patients with autoimmune disease history or receiving systemic immunosuppression were excluded from the trial. In every dose cohort, peripheral blood was drawn for TCR sequencing at baseline, cycle 4 day 1, and cycle 7 day 1. The samples were taken from a phase I, first-in-human, multicenter, open-label dose-escalation trial of ivuxolimab. Adults with locally advanced or metastatic melanoma, renal cell, hepatocellular, or head and neck squamous cell carcinoma were enrolled in the trial. Before TCR sequencing, CD4+ T cells and CD8+ T cells were sorted from peripheral blood as separate populations. CDR1 and CDR2 are drawn from the germline V gene: SGHTS, YDEGEE. The junction shows trimming of 0 bases on V and 5 bases on J, and the gene matches do not reach 15 bases of it. The CDR3 goes from the cysteine to the phenylalanine over 18 residues. Solely the CDR3 DNA is kept, with 54 bases framed from the first base.

To sequence the TCRbeta CDR3 region, genomic DNA was isolated from the sorted cells. TCRbeta CDR3 regions were sequenced using the immunoSEQ Assay. The source is immuneACCESS, and TCRdb retained only in-frame sequences with V and J called. Part of the clones is not carried over; for the studies checked, unresolved V genes explain less than half of this, and the remainder is unexplained. Across this sample there are around 65,000 clones, with around 87% seen only once. Roughly a tenth of the sample is taken by the ten largest. The source was CD4+ or CD8+ T cells sorted from blood, collected in a trial of the OX40 agonist ivuxolimab. The chain employs TRBV5-8 and TRBJ2-5, with 8 central nucleotides matching TRBD2. This clonotype was sampled from an adult with an advanced solid tumor such as melanoma, head and neck, liver or kidney cancer. The DNA sequence follows: TGTGCCAGCAGCTTGGGGGTTTATAGCGGGACGCGGAGTGAGACCCAGTACTTC. Its protein product is CASSLGVYSGTRSETQYF.